The 15 T cell receptor beta chains reported below all come from one sample, sequenced in a study of beta chain features in type 1 diabetes. Expressed TCRB transcripts were sequenced, since all the RNA that had been isolated was reverse transcribed. TCRdb keeps only in-frame clones here, not all; method: immunoSEQ multiplex PCR. This table has approximately 140,000 clones, about 44% appearing once. Sequencing was done on a sample of Tregs from blood. These receptors were obtained from a man aged 18 to 29 in good health.

The chain recombines TRBV7-9 with TRBJ2-2; D perhaps matches TRBD2 (5 bases). Germline-derived CDR1 and CDR2 are SEHNR and FQNEAQ (reference sequence). The CDR3 sequence is 13 residues long. Trimming stripped 6 bases from V and 5 bases from J, with 10 bases between. The CDR3 loop reads CASSQRVTGELFF. The CDR3 bases are TGTGCCAGCAGTCAGAGGGTGACCGGGGAGCTGTTTTTT.

The chain's CDR3 is CASRRQGAETEAFF. The CDR3, as DNA: TGCGCCAGCAGGAGACAGGGGGCGGAAACTGAAGCTTTCTTT. The rearrangement links TRBV5-1 to TRBJ1-1; 10 positions agree with TRBD1. From germline, CDR1 is SGHRS and CDR2 YFSETQ. The CDR3 runs 14 residues. V dropped 5 bases and J dropped 5; count of bases not matched to a gene: 6. The full variable domain, its missing parts supplied by reference TRBV5-1 and TRBJ1-1, is KAGVTQTPRYLIKTRGQQVTLSCSPISGHRSVSWYQQTPGQGLQFLFEYFSETQRNKGNFPGRFSGRQFSNSRSEMNVSTLELGDSALYLCASRRQGAETEAFFGQGTRLTVV.

The chain has TRBV5-8 and TRBJ2-2, with 7 bases fitting TRBD1. Germline CDR1 is SGHTS and CDR2 is YDEGEE. The CDR3 consists of 14 residues. With V trimmed by 4 bases and J by 5 bases, 5 bases remained unmatched. CDR3 DNA sequence: TGTGCCAGCAGCCCGGGCAGGGGGACCGGGGAGCTGTTTTTT. Translation: CASSPGRGTGELFF. The variable domain in full, with the rest retrieved from reference TRBV5-8 and TRBJ2-2, is EAGVTQSPTHLIKTRGQQATLRCSPISGHTSVYWYQQALGLGLQFLLWYDEGEERNRGNFPPRFSGRQFPNYSSELNVNALELEDSALYLCASSPGRGTGELFFGEGSRLTVL.

This clone was counted a few times. The CDR3 DNA reads TGTGCCAGTAGTAAGCGGGAAATCCAAGAGACCCAGTACTTC. As protein: CASSKREIQETQYF. V and J are TRBV19 and TRBJ2-5, with 7 nucleotides matching TRBD2. Germline assignment: CDR1 LNHDA and CDR2 SQIVND (reference sequence). V was clipped by 4 bases and J by 1 base; unmatched bases: 3. This CDR3 has 14 residues.

V gene TRBV10-3 combines with J gene TRBJ2-2; TRBD2 might be the D (6 bases). Germline CDR1 and CDR2: ENHRY and SYGVKD. This CDR3 is built from 16 residues. The V gene lost 2 bases and the J gene lost 4 bases, with 14 bases spanning the gap. The CDR3 DNA reads TGTGCCATCAGTGAGAGGAGGGGATCTGGCACCGGGGAGCTGTTTTTT. Translated: CAISERRGSGTGELFF.

This clone appeared a few times. The chain uses TRBV6-1 and TRBJ2-7, with 8 bases lining up with TRBD1. Germline-derived CDR1 and CDR2 are MNHNS and SASEGT. Trimming at V came to 4 bases and at J to 6 bases, leaving 8 bases not matched to a gene. The CDR3 loop spans 14 amino acids. DNA of the CDR3: TGTGCCAGCAGTGGAAGACAGGGGCCGGGCGAGCAGTACTTC. This sequence encodes CASSGRQGPGEQYF.

This chain connects TRBV29-1 to TRBJ2-1, with TRBD1 matching 11 bases. This CDR3 contains 15 residues. Trimming took 8 bases from V and 5 from J; bases not matched to a gene: 11. Germline V gives CDR1 SQVTM, CDR2 ANQGSEA. CDR3: CSSKGGTGGNNEQFF. CDR3 DNA: TGCAGCTCCAAAGGGGGGACAGGGGGTAACAATGAGCAGTTCTTC.

With regard to this clone: Compared with germline, one end of the junction differs, possibly owing to a read error. The genes are TRBV7-7 and TRBJ2-1; TRBD1 matches 7 bases. The germline V gene has CDR1 SSHAT and CDR2 FNYEAQ (reference sequence). This CDR3 spans 14 amino acids. The DNA of the CDR3 is TGTGCTAGCAGCCCCGGGGACAGATACAATGAGCAGTTCTTC. Amino acids: CASSPGDRYNEQFF.

The gene calls are TRBV11-2 and TRBJ1-1, with no clear D. Germline assignment: CDR1 SGHAT and CDR2 FQNNGV. Trimming shortened V by 4 bases and J by 6 bases, and 18 bases separated the two germline ends. The CDR3 runs 15 residues. This CDR3 is CASSSPRWGVSEAFF. The CDR3 DNA sequence: TGTGCCAGCAGCTCTCCAAGGTGGGGAGTCTCTGAAGCTTTCTTT.

The rearrangement uses TRBV5-1 and TRBJ1-3; 7 bases are shared with TRBD1. With 4 bases clipped from V and 0 bases from J, the junction kept 4 bases outside the gene matches. The CDR3 is 15 residues long. Per germline, CDR1 SGHRS and CDR2 YFSETQ. CDR3 region: CASSRDSRSGNTIYF. The CDR3 DNA reads TGCGCCAGCAGCCGGGACAGCCGCTCTGGAAACACCATATATTTT.

This clone came up a few times. The gene calls are TRBV9 and TRBJ2-5; D unclear. Trimming took off 0 bases at V and 5 bases at J, with 8 bases between the two ends. Germline CDR1 SGDLS, CDR2 YYNGEE. The CDR3 runs to 13 residues. The CDR3 nucleotides read TGTGCCAGCAGCGTAGGAGTCGGGGAGACCCAGTACTTC. This sequence encodes CASSVGVGETQYF.

CDR3 protein: CASDPGTGYAGELFF. The CDR3 DNA reads TGTGCCAGCGACCCGGGGACAGGGTACGCCGGGGAGCTGTTTTTT. The chain uses TRBV18 and TRBJ2-2; 9 nucleotides match TRBD1. CDR3 length equals 15 residues. Germline CDR1 is KGHSH and CDR2 is LQKENI. The V and J ends lost 8 bases and 6 bases, in that order; junction bases with no gene match: 10.

The rearrangement joins TRBV30 to TRBJ1-3, with TRBD1 matching 8 bases. Trimming cost V 5 bases and J 2 bases; bases outside gene matches: 2. Looked up from germline, CDR1 is GTSNPN and CDR2 is SVGIG (reference sequence). This CDR3 is 13 amino acids long. The CDR3 spells CAWQGAAGNTIYF. The CDR3 nucleotides read TGTGCCTGGCAGGGGGCGGCTGGAAACACCATATATTTT. The entire variable domain, with the rest obtained from reference TRBV30 and TRBJ1-3, is as follows: SQTIHQWPATLVQPVGSPLSLECTVEGTSNPNLYWYRQAAGRGLQLLFYSVGIGQISSEVPQNLSASRPQDRQFILSSKKLLLSDSGFYLCAWQGAAGNTIYFGEGSWLTVV.

Only a few counts were recorded for this clone. The chain is built from TRBV6-5 and TRBJ1-2; D is unclear. The CDR3 is 13 residues long. V was trimmed by 2 bases and J by 2 bases, leaving 6 bases between them. Germline CDR1 MNHEY, CDR2 SVGAGI. CDR3 loop: CASSYPLNYGYTF. CDR3 DNA sequence: TGTGCCAGCAGTTACCCACTGAACTATGGCTACACCTTC.

The V gene is TRBV5-4, the J gene TRBJ1-2, with 9 bases identical to TRBD1. This CDR3 contains 16 residues. Germline V gives CDR1 SGHNT, CDR2 YYREEE (reference sequence). Trimming took 5 bases from V and 0 from J; bases not matched to a gene: 8. In nucleotides, the CDR3 is TGTGCCAGCAGGTCACAGGGGGCCAAGACTAACTATGGCTACACCTTC. Its protein is CASRSQGAKTNYGYTF.